This T cell receptor beta chain was profiled in a study of identical twins. Study outcomes and limitations: While abundant cord blood beta clonotypes carried fewer insertions, memory repertoires showed no such pattern.

This clonotype was observed a handful of times. The target antigen is unknown. TCRdb itself ran the 5' RACE reads through MiXCR, one entry per CDR3 protein. There are some 690,000 distinct CDR3 sequences in the sample; around 20% occur only once, and 4% to 5.5% lies in the top ten. The CDR3 is 13 residues long. V lost 0 bases and J 5 bases, leaving 5 bases between the germline ends. CDR1 and CDR2 (germline): MNHEY, SMNVEV (reference sequence). This sample also belongs to another study, concerning T cells expressing NK-cell markers. In that study: CD3+CD56+NKG2C+, CD3+CD56+NKG2C- and CD3+CD56-NKG2C+ T cells, once sorted, supplied the TCR beta repertoires.

The rearrangement joins TRBV27 to TRBJ2-1, with D unresolved. The TCR comes from a woman in her late teens or twenties in good health. Sequenced: PBMCs. This CDR3 is CASSLSINNEQFF. CDR3 nucleotides: TGTGCCAGCAGTTTATCCATAAACAATGAGCAGTTCTTC.